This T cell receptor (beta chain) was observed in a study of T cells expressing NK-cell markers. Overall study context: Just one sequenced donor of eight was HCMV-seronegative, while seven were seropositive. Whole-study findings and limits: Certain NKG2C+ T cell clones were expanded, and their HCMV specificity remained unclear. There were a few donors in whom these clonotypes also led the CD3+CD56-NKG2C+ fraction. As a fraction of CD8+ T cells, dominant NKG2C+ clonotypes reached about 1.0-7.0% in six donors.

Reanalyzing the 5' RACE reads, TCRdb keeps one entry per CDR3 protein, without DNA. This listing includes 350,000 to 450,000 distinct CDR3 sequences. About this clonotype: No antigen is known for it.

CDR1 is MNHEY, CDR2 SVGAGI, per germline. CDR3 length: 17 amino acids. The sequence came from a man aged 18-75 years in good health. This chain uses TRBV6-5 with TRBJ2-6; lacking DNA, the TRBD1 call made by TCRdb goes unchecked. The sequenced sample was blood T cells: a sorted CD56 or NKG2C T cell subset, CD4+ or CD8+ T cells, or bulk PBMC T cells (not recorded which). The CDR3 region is CASSYSDSTAGANVLTF.